Listed here are 15 T cell receptor beta chains from one sample, sequenced in a study of beta chain features in type 1 diabetes. Reverse transcribing all isolated RNA meant expressed TCRB transcripts were sequenced. The repertoire was sequenced with immunoSEQ multiplex PCR; TCRdb's copy has only in-frame clones and lacks some. There are roughly 280,000 clones in the sample; 24% occur only once, and about 0.011% lies in the top ten. Study findings and constraints: Type 1 diabetes patients had TCRB CDR3s that were shorter (moderately but significantly so) in all four CD4+ subsets.

No antigen has been assigned to these receptors. Source material: naive CD4+ T cells from blood. The source of these receptors is a woman aged 30 to 39 with type 1 diabetes.

This clone appeared a few times. The chain links TRBV4-1 to TRBJ1-2; 8 bases agree with TRBD1. Germline V gene sequence: CDR1 MGHRA, CDR2 YSYEKL. Trimming cost V 0 bases and J 2 bases; bases outside gene matches: 11. CDR3 length: 18 amino acids. The CDR3 is CASSQETDRGSINYGYTF. The CDR3 DNA is TGCGCCAGCAGCCAAGAGACAGACAGGGGAAGCATCAACTATGGCTACACCTTC.

The J gene is TRBJ2-3, the V gene TRBV2; TRBD2 aligns across 7 bases. The J segment lost 0 bases and the V segment lost 6 bases, leaving 3 bases of the junction unmatched. CDR1 is SNHLY, CDR2 FYNNEI, per germline. This CDR3 spans 14 amino acids. DNA of the CDR3: TGTGCCAGCAGGGAGCGGGAAAGCACAGATACGCAGTATTTT. It encodes CASRERESTDTQYF.

This clone occurred a few times. The chain couples TRBV28 to TRBJ1-2, with no clear D. The CDR3 runs 17 residues. V was shortened by 7 bases and J by 0 bases, with 21 bases between the two germline ends. Germline assignment: CDR1 MDHEN and CDR2 SYDVKM. CDR3 region: CASIIGGEPQANYGYTF. In nucleotides, the CDR3 is TGTGCCAGCATCATCGGCGGGGAACCTCAGGCTAACTATGGCTACACCTTC.

This rearrangement joins TRBV5-4 to TRBJ2-7, with a tentative D call TRBD1 (5 bases). Germline lookup yields CDR1 SGHNT and CDR2 YYREEE (reference sequence). This CDR3 is 15 amino acids long. V lost 0 bases and J lost 5, with 15 bases in between. CDR3 nucleotides: TGTGCCAGCAGCTTGGGGGGCGCAGGGTTCGACGAGCAGTACTTC. Amino acid sequence: CASSLGGAGFDEQYF.

This rearrangement joins TRBV15 to TRBJ2-5; a possible D gene is TRBD2 (6 bases). CDR3 length: 15 amino acids. V was cut by 0 bases and J by 5 bases, with 13 bases left in between. Germline CDR1 reads LNHNV; CDR2 reads YYDKDF (reference sequence). CDR3 region: CATSRDRYGGETQYF. In DNA form, the CDR3 reads TGTGCCACCAGCAGAGATCGATACGGAGGGGAGACCCAGTACTTC.

This clone was recorded a few times. V gene TRBV9 combines with J gene TRBJ2-1, with a tentative D call TRBD2 (6 bases). Deletions cut 5 bases from V and 5 bases from J, with 17 bases between. Germline CDR1 and CDR2: SGDLS and YYNGEE. The CDR3 is 15 amino acids. This CDR3 is CASSDPGLLNNEQFF. The CDR3 DNA reads as TGTGCCAGCAGTGACCCGGGACTCCTAAACAATGAGCAGTTCTTC. The variable domain in full, with the rest retrieved from reference TRBV9 and TRBJ2-1, is DSGVTQTPKHLITATGQRVTLRCSPRSGDLSVYWYQQSLDQGLQFLIQYYNGEERAKGNILERFSAQQFPDLHSELNLSSLELGDSALYFCASSDPGLLNNEQFFGPGTRLTVL.

In the case of this clone: The junction does not match germline at one end; this may be a read error. The genes are TRBV5-1 and TRBJ2-7, with TRBD1 identical over 10 bases. Germline values: CDR1 SGHRS, CDR2 YFSETQ. The CDR3 spans 15 residues. The CDR3 loop is CASSFGQGVNYQQYF. CDR3 DNA sequence: TGCGCCAGCAGCTTTGGACAGGGGGTAAACTACCAGCAGTACTTC.

This clone was seen only a few times. For the CDR3, the DNA is TGTGCCAGTAGTAGCGGGTTCTCCTACAATGAGCAGTTCTTC. This sequence encodes CASSSGFSYNEQFF. The V and J genes are TRBV19 and TRBJ2-1; D might be TRBD2 (5 bases). Germline-derived CDR1 and CDR2 are LNHDA and SQIVND (reference sequence). V lost 4 bases and J 0 bases, leaving 7 bases between the germline ends. This CDR3 has 14 residues.

The table lists this clone with a few counts. The V and J genes are TRBV4-1 and TRBJ2-5, with 11 bases matching TRBD2. Germline values: CDR1 MGHRA, CDR2 YSYEKL. CDR3 length: 16 residues. Trimming cost V 6 bases and J 1 base; bases outside gene matches: 7. CDR3 residues: CASRPIGTSGQETQYF. As DNA, the CDR3 is TGCGCCAGCAGGCCGATCGGGACTAGCGGCCAAGAGACCCAGTACTTC.

This clone was counted a few times. The chain combines TRBV7-6 with TRBJ1-5; 7 positions match TRBD1. Germline CDR1 SGHVS, CDR2 FNYEAQ. CDR3 length: 14 amino acids. V was pared by 5 bases and J by 6 bases, with 7 bases of the junction left unmatched. CDR3 protein: CASSPSDRRQPQHF. DNA for the CDR3: TGTGCCAGCAGCCCTTCGGACAGGCGTCAGCCCCAGCATTTT.

This chain connects TRBV7-9 to TRBJ2-5; D perhaps matches TRBD2 (5 bases). With 5 bases removed from V and 1 base from J, the gap between germline ends came to 11 bases. This CDR3 has 14 amino acids. Germline V gene lookup returns CDR1 SEHNR and CDR2 FQNEAQ (reference sequence). The CDR3 region is CASSPGGGQETQYF. DNA for the CDR3: TGTGCCAGCAGCCCTGGAGGAGGCCAAGAGACCCAGTACTTC. Full variable domain (rest looked up from reference TRBV7-9 and TRBJ2-5): DTGVSQNPRHKITKRGQNVTFRCDPISEHNRLYWYRQTLGQGPEFLTYFQNEAQLEKSRLLSDRFSAERPKGSFSTLEIQRTEQGDSAMYLCASSPGGGQETQYFGPGTRLLVL.

V and J are TRBV4-2 and TRBJ2-1; D is possibly TRBD2 (6 bases). CDR1 and CDR2 from the germline V gene are LGHNA and YNFKEQ. Trimming cost V 0 bases and J 0 bases, with 12 bases left between them. This CDR3 has 17 amino acids. The CDR3 reads CASSQDKGGNSYNEQFF. For the CDR3, the DNA is TGTGCCAGCAGCCAAGATAAGGGCGGGAACTCCTACAATGAGCAGTTCTTC.

The sample holds a few counts of this clone. The V call is TRBV30, the J call TRBJ2-1; no reliable D call. The CDR3 length is 11 residues. Germline CDR1 is GTSNPN and CDR2 is SVGIG (reference sequence). Trimming took off 0 bases at V and 15 bases at J, with 12 bases between the two ends. CDR3 nucleotides: TGTGCCTGGAGTGTGGATGTGTGGAGGTTCTTC. Translation: CAWSVDVWRFF.

This chain uses TRBV29-1 with TRBJ2-7, with 9 bases matching TRBD1. Germline V gene sequence: CDR1 SQVTM, CDR2 ANQGSEA. CDR3 size: 13 residues. Trimming cost V 6 bases and J 5 bases; bases outside gene matches: 8. The CDR3, as DNA: TGCAGCGTACCGGGACAGGGACTCGACGAGCAGTACTTC. Its translation: CSVPGQGLDEQYF.

This chain connects TRBV29-1 to TRBJ2-3; TRBD2 aligns across 12 bases. Germline CDR1 and CDR2: SQVTM and ANQGSEA. The CDR3 consists of 18 residues. The V and J ends lost 4 bases and 1 base, in that order; junction bases with no gene match: 12. The CDR3 is CSVVQLAGGIQGTDTQYF. In nucleotides, the CDR3 is TGCAGCGTTGTTCAACTAGCGGGAGGAATCCAAGGCACAGATACGCAGTATTTT.